The 20 T cell receptor beta chains below all came from one sample that was sequenced in a study of identical twins. Via MiXCR, TCRdb re-called the 5' RACE reads, giving one row per CDR3 protein. The sample carries over 200,000 distinct CDR3 sequences, 10% recorded once. Sequencing input: memory T cells sorted from blood. Every receptor here comes from a man aged 50 or older in good health.

The chain couples TRBV28 to TRBJ2-7; D is unclear. The CDR3 totals 14 residues. V shed 2 bases and J shed 2 bases, with 10 bases lying between them. Germline values: CDR1 MDHEN, CDR2 SYDVKM. The CDR3 coding sequence is TGTGCCAGCAGTTTAACGGCCCGGGCCTACGAGCAGTACTTC. Amino acid sequence: CASSLTARAYEQYF.

This clonotype has a count of ten or more. V usage is TRBV28 and J usage is TRBJ1-5, with 7 bases lining up with TRBD1. Germline lookup yields CDR1 MDHEN and CDR2 SYDVKM. The CDR3 has 13 amino acids. V shed 2 bases and J 9 bases; nucleotides not matched to a gene: 4. CDR3 sequence: CASSLQGGRPQHF. CDR3 DNA sequence: TGTGCCAGCAGTTTACAAGGGGGCAGGCCCCAGCATTTT.

This clonotype has ten or more counts. This chain joins TRBV29-1 and TRBJ2-3; D ambiguous. The CDR3 has 11 amino acids. V was pared by 7 bases and J by 4 bases, with 9 bases between. Germline V gives CDR1 SQVTM, CDR2 ANQGSEA. This chain's CDR3 is CSAPYPDTQYF. The CDR3 DNA reads as TGCAGCGCCCCGTACCCAGATACGCAGTATTTT.

This chain joins TRBV11-2 and TRBJ2-5, with 7 bases that match TRBD1. The CDR3 totals 18 residues. Germline V CDR1 and CDR2: SGHAT, FQNNGV. V lost 1 base, J lost 1 base, and 12 bases stayed unmatched. CDR3 sequence: CASSLVALIDRAQETQYF. The CDR3 nucleotides are TGTGCCAGCAGCTTAGTTGCTCTCATCGACAGGGCCCAAGAGACCCAGTACTTC.

This clonotype was seen only a few times. The genes are TRBV18 and TRBJ1-4, with D possibly being TRBD1 (5 bases). V was clipped by 0 bases and J by 7 bases, with 12 bases between them. There are 15 residues in the CDR3. CDR1 is KGHSH, CDR2 LQKENI, per germline. CDR3 bases: TGTGCCAGCTCACCACCAGGGGCGGCTTTTGAAAAACTGTTTTTT. The encoded protein is CASSPPGAAFEKLFF.

This clonotype was observed at least ten times. V and J are TRBV7-9 and TRBJ2-2; the D is unclear. This CDR3 comprises 15 residues. The V gene's germline CDR1 is SEHNR and CDR2 FQNEAQ (reference sequence). The V and J ends lost 1 base and 0 bases respectively, with 6 bases between them. The CDR3 loop is CASSLGLANTGELFF. The CDR3 coding sequence is TGTGCCAGCAGCTTAGGGTTGGCGAACACCGGGGAGCTGTTTTTT. Combining the CDR3 with reference TRBV7-9 and TRBJ2-2 gives the whole variable domain DTGVSQNPRHKITKRGQNVTFRCDPISEHNRLYWYRQTLGQGPEFLTYFQNEAQLEKSRLLSDRFSAERPKGSFSTLEIQRTEQGDSAMYLCASSLGLANTGELFFGEGSRLTVL.

V and J are TRBV20-1 and TRBJ2-5; D perhaps matches TRBD1 (6 bases). The CDR3 loop spans 15 amino acids. The V and J ends lost 0 bases and 5 bases respectively, with 16 bases between them. Germline V gives CDR1 DFQATT, CDR2 SNEGSKA (reference sequence). CDR3 nucleotide sequence: TGCAGTGCTAGAGATCCCCAGGGGTTAGGGGAGACCCAGTACTTC. As protein: CSARDPQGLGETQYF.

This clonotype was counted at least ten times. The CDR3, as DNA: TGCAGTGCCGAAGGGGATTGGGTTAATGAAAAACTGTTTTTT. Translating it yields CSAEGDWVNEKLFF. The chain is built from TRBV20-1 and TRBJ1-4, with TRBD1 as a possible D gene (5 bases). Germline CDR1 is DFQATT and CDR2 is SNEGSKA (reference sequence). This CDR3 spans 14 amino acids. Trimming shortened V by 6 bases and J by 4 bases, and 15 bases separated the two germline ends.

This clonotype was recorded many times. V usage is TRBV29-1 and J usage is TRBJ2-2; 7 nucleotides line up with TRBD2. After removal of 4 bases from V and 4 bases from J, the junction contained 9 bases not matched to a gene. The CDR3 length is 15 residues. From germline, CDR1 is SQVTM and CDR2 ANQGSEA. The CDR3 spells CSVGGGGRSTGELFF. DNA for the CDR3: TGCAGCGTTGGAGGCGGCGGGAGAAGCACCGGGGAGCTGTTTTTT.

The sample holds a few counts of this clonotype. The chain recombines TRBV4-3 with TRBJ2-7; D not certain. The V gene's germline CDR1 is LGHNA and CDR2 YSLEER. There are 14 residues in the CDR3. Trimming took 0 bases from V and 2 from J, leaving 8 bases between them. CDR3 coding DNA: TGCGCCAGCAGCCAAGATCGCACGGCCTACGAGCAGTACTTC. Translation: CASSQDRTAYEQYF.

This clonotype is medium-sized within its sample. The genes are TRBV9 and TRBJ2-7; D may correspond to TRBD1 or TRBD2 (6 bases each). Trimming pared 4 bases from V and 7 bases from J, leaving 12 bases between. Germline V lookup: CDR1 SGDLS, CDR2 YYNGEE. This CDR3 spans 12 amino acids. Here the CDR3 reads CASSPGGGEQYF. The CDR3 nucleotides read TGTGCCAGCAGCCCAGGAGGGGGAGAGCAGTACTTC.

This clonotype occurred many times. This sequence joins TRBV4-2 and TRBJ2-3; D remains unclear. This CDR3 is 18 amino acids long. Germline CDR1 and CDR2: LGHNA and YNFKEQ. V lost 1 base, J lost 2 bases, and 19 bases lay in between. The CDR3 sequence is CASSQGFGAGIFTDTQYF. CDR3 sequence (DNA): TGTGCCAGCAGCCAAGGTTTCGGTGCAGGCATATTCACAGATACGCAGTATTTT.

This clonotype was observed many times. The CDR3 is CASSGGLRSSYNSPLHF. CDR3 bases: TGTGCCAGCAGTGGGGGACTCCGGAGCTCCTATAATTCACCCCTCCACTTT. The rearrangement joins TRBV6-1 to TRBJ1-6; D possibly corresponds to TRBD1 (5 bases). V gave up 4 bases and J gave up 0 bases, with 13 bases separating them. CDR3 length: 17 residues. CDR1 and CDR2 from the germline V gene are MNHNS and SASEGT.

V is TRBV27 and J is TRBJ2-1, with D uncertain. V gave up 7 bases and J gave up 5 bases, with 18 bases separating them. The CDR3 loop spans 15 amino acids. Germline loops: CDR1 MNHEY, CDR2 SMNVEV (reference sequence). The CDR3 reads CASKVTTLSDNEQFF. In DNA form, the CDR3 reads TGTGCCAGCAAGGTGACCACCCTATCGGACAATGAGCAGTTCTTC.

This clonotype has only a few counts. This rearrangement joins TRBV6-1 to TRBJ1-1; no clear D gene. CDR3 length: 13 amino acids. V lost 8 bases, J lost 1 base, and 11 bases lay in between. Germline CDR1 reads MNHNS; CDR2 reads SASEGT. The CDR3 bases are TGTGCCAGCGAAACGGAACCGAACACTGAAGCTTTCTTT. Encoded protein: CASETEPNTEAFF.

The rearrangement joins TRBV28 to TRBJ2-7; D is perhaps TRBD1 (6 bases). This CDR3 region has 13 residues. Germline CDR1 is MDHEN and CDR2 is SYDVKM. V was trimmed by 11 bases and J by 3 bases, leaving 17 bases between them. CDR3 sequence (DNA): TGTGCCGTGCATCGGGACAACCTCTACGAGCAGTACTTC. It specifies CAVHRDNLYEQYF.

CDR3 region: CATEREAPSGANVLTF. CDR3 bases: TGTGCGACCGAGCGGGAGGCCCCTTCGGGGGCCAACGTCCTGACTTTC. The chain joins TRBV6-1 to TRBJ2-6; 9 nucleotides line up with TRBD2. Germline lookup yields CDR1 MNHNS and CDR2 SASEGT. The CDR3 is 16 amino acids.

This clonotype was counted a few times. This chain connects TRBV12-3 or TRBV12-4 to TRBJ2-1, with 8 bases fitting TRBD1. The CDR3 has 15 residues. With V trimmed by 6 bases and J by 6 bases, 10 bases remained unmatched. The DNA of the CDR3 is TGTGCCAGCAGGCCCGGAACAGGGGGAGGCAATGAGCAGTTCTTC. Residues: CASRPGTGGGNEQFF.

This clonotype was seen a few times. The CDR3 nucleotides are TGTGCCAGCAGCCGACAGGTTAACTCTGGGGCCAACGTCCTGACTTTC. Its protein is CASSRQVNSGANVLTF. The chain links TRBV7-2 to TRBJ2-6, with a tentative D call TRBD1 (6 bases). The V gene lost 5 bases and the J gene lost 0 bases, with 11 bases spanning the gap. The CDR3 has 16 residues. Germline V CDR1 and CDR2: SGHTA, FQGNSA.

The chain links TRBV27 to TRBJ2-2; D call uncertain. Per the germline V gene, CDR1 is MNHEY and CDR2 is SMNVEV (reference sequence). Trimming shortened V by 2 bases and J by 5 bases, and 9 bases separated the two germline ends. The CDR3 covers 14 residues. The CDR3 region is CASSLRPVTGELFF. The CDR3 nucleotides read TGTGCCAGCAGTTTACGGCCAGTAACCGGGGAGCTGTTTTTT.